The 26 T cell receptor beta chains listed next were all sequenced from one sample in a study of glioma-infiltrating T cells. Using RNA template, CDR3s of TCR alpha and beta were amplified with iRepertoire arm-PCR. TCRdb reprocessed the multiplex PCR reads via MiXCR and lists one record per CDR3 protein. The data hold approximately 190,000 distinct CDR3 sequences, with approximately 30% observed a single time. The sequenced sample consisted of glioma tissue, nonneoplastic brain tissue, or PBMCs (not recorded which). The receptor set was obtained from a human donor with low-grade glioma or glioblastoma, undergoing nonglioma brain surgery, or in good health (not recorded which).

Comment on this clonotype: A much larger clonotype is one base distant, so this may be a read error. The rearrangement links TRBV19 to TRBJ1-1; D remains ambiguous. The length of the CDR3 is 13 residues. The V gene's germline CDR1 is LNHDA and CDR2 SQIVND (reference sequence). With 1 base removed from V and 7 bases from J, the gap between germline ends came to 10 bases. CDR3 nucleotides: TGTGCCAGTAGTATAGTCGAGGGAATTGAAGCTTTCTTT. Its protein product is CASSIVEGIEAFF.

This clonotype showed up just a few times. J is TRBJ2-7 and V is TRBV4-3; D not certain. Germline assignment: CDR1 LGHNA and CDR2 YSLEER. V was clipped by 0 bases and J by 2 bases, with 11 bases between them. CDR3 length equals 15 residues. The CDR3 spells CASSQDVGRPYEQYF. CDR3 DNA: TGCGCCAGCAGCCAAGATGTAGGGCGCCCCTACGAGCAGTACTTC.

This clonotype appeared many times. The rearrangement joins TRBV4-1 to TRBJ2-7; 8 nucleotides agree with TRBD1. Germline V lookup: CDR1 MGHRA, CDR2 YSYEKL. The CDR3 consists of 15 residues. The ends lost 1 base at V and 3 bases at J; junction bases unmatched: 5. The CDR3 DNA reads TGCGCCAGCAGCCAAGGGGGGACAGGTGACTACGAGCAGTACTTC. Its protein is CASSQGGTGDYEQYF.

This chain links TRBV5-1 with TRBJ2-7; 7 bases agree with TRBD2. From germline, CDR1 is SGHRS and CDR2 YFSETQ. The CDR3 runs 15 residues. After removal of 0 bases from V and 4 bases from J, the junction contained 7 bases not matched to a gene. The CDR3 DNA reads as TGCGCCAGCAGCTTGGTCGCTAGCGGAGAGTACGAGCAGTACTTC. Protein product: CASSLVASGEYEQYF.

This clonotype was seen repeatedly, ten times or more. V gene TRBV19 combines with J gene TRBJ2-1; D perhaps matches TRBD1 (5 bases). V was trimmed by 4 bases and J by 4 bases, leaving 17 bases between them. The CDR3 contains 16 residues. Germline V gene sequence: CDR1 LNHDA, CDR2 SQIVND (reference sequence). CDR3 amino acids: CASSTIGVRGYNEQFF. The CDR3 coding sequence is TGTGCCAGTAGTACAATAGGGGTCCGAGGATACAATGAGCAGTTCTTC.

Turning to this clonotype: A much larger clone lies one base from this, so it may be a read error. J is TRBJ2-5 and V is TRBV7-9; D is possibly TRBD1 (6 bases). The V end lost 5 bases, the J end lost 5 bases, and 21 bases lay between the germline ends. The CDR3 totals 16 residues. Per the germline V gene, CDR1 is SEHNR and CDR2 is FQNEAQ (reference sequence). CDR3 region: CASSLTQGGIGETQYF. Here the CDR3 DNA reads TGTGCCAGCAGCCTCACACAGGGTGGGATAGGGGAGACCCAGTACTTC.

This clonotype was seen at least ten times. The rearrangement links TRBV4-1 to TRBJ2-7; 12 bases are shared with TRBD2. The germline CDR1 and CDR2 sequences are MGHRA and YSYEKL. J lost 7 bases, V lost 3 bases, and 13 bases had no gene match. The length of the CDR3 is 17 residues. CDR3 DNA: TGCGCCAGCAGCCAGTACCTCCGACTAGCGGGAGAGGGGGAGCAGTACTTC. Residues: CASSQYLRLAGEGEQYF.

The chain recombines TRBV7-9 with TRBJ1-5; tentatively, D is TRBD1 (5 bases). CDR3 length: 16 amino acids. The germline V and J ends were trimmed by 5 bases and 2 bases, with 16 bases remaining between them. Germline CDR1 is SEHNR and CDR2 is FQNEAQ (reference sequence). CDR3 DNA sequence: TGTGCCAGCAGCCAAGATAAGGGGTTGGGCAATCAGCCCCAGCATTTT. It yields the protein CASSQDKGLGNQPQHF.

This clonotype has more than one count but fewer than ten. The rearrangement links TRBV4-1 to TRBJ2-1; TRBD2 might be the D (6 bases). Germline lookup yields CDR1 MGHRA and CDR2 YSYEKL. The V end was cut by 1 base, the J end by 0 bases, with 13 bases between. The CDR3 totals 17 residues. The CDR3 sequence is CASSQVGSGHSYNEQFF. CDR3 DNA sequence: TGCGCCAGCAGCCAAGTGGGTAGCGGTCACTCCTACAATGAGCAGTTCTTC.

The sample holds many counts of this clonotype. The CDR3 sequence: CASSLGMVGEQFF. CDR3 bases: TGTGCCAGCAGCTTAGGAATGGTGGGTGAGCAGTTCTTC. The V gene is TRBV7-6, the J gene TRBJ2-1; D gene ambiguous. Germline V lookup: CDR1 SGHVS, CDR2 FNYEAQ. This CDR3 is 13 amino acids long. Trimming removed 1 base from V and 9 bases from J, with 10 bases in between. The whole variable domain, remainder taken from reference TRBV7-6 and TRBJ2-1, is GAGVSQSPRYKVTKRGQDVALRCDPISGHVSLYWYRQALGQGPEFLTYFNYEAQQDKSGLPNDRFSAERPEGSISTLTIQRTEQRDSAMYRCASSLGMVGEQFFGPGTRLTVL.

This rearrangement joins TRBV11-2 to TRBJ2-3; unclear D gene. CDR1 and CDR2 (germline): SGHAT, FQNNGV. V lost 0 bases and J 0 bases, leaving 7 bases between the germline ends. The CDR3 runs 15 residues. The CDR3 protein is CASSLETRSTDTQYF. The CDR3, as DNA: TGTGCCAGCAGCTTAGAAACACGTAGCACAGATACGCAGTATTTT.

V usage is TRBV4-1 and J usage is TRBJ2-3; D may match TRBD1 or TRBD2 (5 bases each). Germline V CDR1 and CDR2: MGHRA, YSYEKL. The CDR3 totals 18 residues. The V end was cut by 4 bases, the J end by 0 bases, with 20 bases between. CDR3 residues: CASSRRPGQESSTDTQYF. CDR3 nucleotides: TGCGCCAGCAGCCGCAGACCGGGGCAGGAGTCTAGCACAGATACGCAGTATTTT.

This clonotype was observed many times. V is TRBV25-1 and J is TRBJ1-4; D gene unclear. This CDR3 has 14 residues. Germline lookup yields CDR1 MGHDK and CDR2 SYGVNS. V gave up 4 bases and J gave up 4 bases, with 10 bases separating them. The CDR3 nucleotides are TGTGCCAGCAGTGTGAATACCCTTAATGAAAAACTGTTTTTT. Translated, it gives CASSVNTLNEKLFF.

This clonotype occurred a few times. The V and J genes are TRBV29-1 and TRBJ2-2, with 10 bases lining up with TRBD2. In germline, CDR1 is SQVTM, CDR2 ANQGSEA. The CDR3 is 17 amino acids. The junction had 11 bases not matched to a gene; V was cut back by 7 bases and J by 0 bases. CDR3 sequence (DNA): TGCAGCGCCCGAGGGGTAGCGGGAGGATCGAACACCGGGGAGCTGTTTTTT. As protein: CSARGVAGGSNTGELFF.

Note on this clonotype: A much larger clone lies a single base off, so this may be a read error. The chain combines TRBV7-7 with TRBJ2-3; D is possibly TRBD2 (5 bases). Germline CDR1 reads SSHAT; CDR2 reads FNYEAQ (reference sequence). The CDR3 has 14 residues. CDR3 in amino acids: CARSLAGPGNTQYF. DNA for the CDR3: TGTGCTAGAAGCTTAGCTGGGCCGGGAAATACGCAGTATTTT.

Many counts were recorded for this clonotype. This chain joins TRBV20-1 and TRBJ2-3, with unresolved D. The CDR3 length is 15 residues. CDR1 is DFQATT, CDR2 SNEGSKA, per germline (reference sequence). V lost 0 bases, J lost 3 bases, and 13 bases lay in between. CDR3 protein: CSARDRLGLTDTQYF. CDR3 in DNA: TGCAGTGCTAGAGACAGATTGGGGTTAACAGATACGCAGTATTTT.

V gene TRBV25-1 combines with J gene TRBJ2-3; D gene uncertain. Trimming shortened V by 10 bases and J by 8 bases, and 19 bases separated the two germline ends. This CDR3 is 13 amino acids long. Germline loops: CDR1 MGHDK, CDR2 SYGVNS. This CDR3 is CANSEIGLVTQYF. CDR3 nucleotide sequence: TGTGCCAACAGCGAAATTGGGCTCGTTACGCAGTATTTT.

This clonotype showed up many times. A clone one base away is much larger, so this may be a read error. V is TRBV27 and J is TRBJ2-1; 9 bases agree with TRBD1. The trim removed 2 bases at V and 7 bases at J, leaving 6 bases unmatched. The CDR3 totals 15 residues. Germline assignment: CDR1 MNHEY and CDR2 SMNVEV (reference sequence). CDR3 DNA: TGTGCCAGCAGTTTACCGGGACAGGGTGAAAATGAGCAGTTCTTC. The encoded protein is CASSLPGQGENEQFF.

This clonotype was observed at least ten times. The junction departs from the called germline gene at one end, perhaps through a read error. The chain is built from TRBV28 and TRBJ1-2; D may be TRBD1 (5 bases). CDR1 and CDR2 (germline): MDHEN, SYDVKM. This CDR3 spans 13 amino acids. The CDR3 sequence: CASSLSGTEKGRF. CDR3 nucleotides: TGTGCCAGCAGTTTAAGTGGGACGGAAAAAGGGCGCTTC.

This rearrangement joins TRBV7-3 to TRBJ2-2; no definite D call. Trimming cost V 0 bases and J 14 bases, with 19 bases left between them. This CDR3 is built from 15 residues. Looked up from germline, CDR1 is SGHTA and CDR2 is FQGTGA. CDR3 coding DNA: TGTGCCAGCAGCTTAACGTTACGAGGCACCGGGTATCTGTTTTTT. Its protein is CASSLTLRGTGYLFF.

This clonotype was counted ten times or more. The chain recombines TRBV6-5 with TRBJ2-5; D might be TRBD2 (6 bases). Germline loops: CDR1 MNHEY, CDR2 SVGAGI. The CDR3 has 17 amino acids. Deletions cut 0 bases from V and 4 bases from J, with 18 bases between. The CDR3 bases are TGTGCCAGCAGTTACTCGGCTAGCGTCGTAGGAGGAGAGACCCAGTACTTC. Translation gives CASSYSASVVGGETQYF.

The chain joins TRBV5-4 to TRBJ2-7, with TRBD2 as a possible D gene (6 bases). The germline V gene has CDR1 SGHNT and CDR2 YYREEE (reference sequence). The CDR3 consists of 16 residues. Trimming shortened V by 4 bases and J by 4 bases, and 21 bases separated the two germline ends. The CDR3 loop reads CASSPGSGSRLYEQYF. CDR3 sequence (DNA): TGTGCCAGCAGCCCCGGTAGCGGAAGCCGATTATACGAGCAGTACTTC.

This clonotype occurred many times. The V gene is TRBV14, the J gene TRBJ2-1; D uncertain. The germline V and J ends were trimmed by 3 bases and 4 bases, with 7 bases remaining between them. This CDR3 has 13 amino acids. The V gene's germline CDR1 is SGHDN and CDR2 FVKESK. The CDR3 DNA reads TGTGCCAGCAGCCAGGGTTGGTACAATGAGCAGTTCTTC. Its translation is CASSQGWYNEQFF.

This clonotype was observed many times. The chain joins TRBV6-1 to TRBJ1-5; 8 nucleotides agree with TRBD1. The CDR3 has 13 residues. Trimming removed 7 bases from V and 7 bases from J; junction bases left unmatched: 6. Looked up from germline, CDR1 is MNHNS and CDR2 is SASEGT. The DNA of the CDR3 is TGTGCCAGCACCTTTGGACAGGGACAGCCCCAGCATTTT. Translating it yields CASTFGQGQPQHF.

This clonotype was seen ten or more times. The V call is TRBV20-1, the J call TRBJ2-3; D gene uncertain. V was trimmed by 5 bases and J by 9 bases, leaving 15 bases between them. The V gene's germline CDR1 is DFQATT and CDR2 SNEGSKA (reference sequence). This CDR3 is 12 amino acids long. The CDR3 DNA reads as TGCAGTGCTGCCACTCCGTTGATGACGCAGTATTTT. Amino acids: CSAATPLMTQYF.

The V and J genes are TRBV19 and TRBJ2-7; 7 bases fit TRBD1. CDR3 size: 13 residues. V gave up 6 bases and J gave up 5 bases; unmatched junction bases: 7. In germline, CDR1 is LNHDA, CDR2 SQIVND (reference sequence). This CDR3 is CASSPETGNEQYF. The DNA for the CDR3 is TGTGCCAGTAGCCCAGAGACAGGGAACGAGCAGTACTTC.